This T cell receptor beta chain comes out of a study of T cell changes during pregnancy in multiple sclerosis. This table comes from immunoSEQ multiplex PCR, and its TCRdb copy is limited to in-frame clones, with some not included. The sample comprises roughly 120,000 clones, around nine tenths of which are singletons, and about 1.6% rests with the top ten. The CDR3 sequence is 13 residues long. V gave up 4 bases and J gave up 0 bases, with 6 bases separating them. Germline CDR1 is KGHSH and CDR2 is LQKENI. Sample: peripheral blood, taken in the third trimester of pregnancy. This chain connects TRBV18 to TRBJ1-1, with a weak D call TRBD1 (5 bases). The receptor's source is a female donor with multiple sclerosis, enrolled in a pregnancy study. CDR3 sequence (DNA): TGTGCCAGCTCACAGGGGATGAACACTGAAGCTTTCTTT. Its translation: CASSQGMNTEAFF.